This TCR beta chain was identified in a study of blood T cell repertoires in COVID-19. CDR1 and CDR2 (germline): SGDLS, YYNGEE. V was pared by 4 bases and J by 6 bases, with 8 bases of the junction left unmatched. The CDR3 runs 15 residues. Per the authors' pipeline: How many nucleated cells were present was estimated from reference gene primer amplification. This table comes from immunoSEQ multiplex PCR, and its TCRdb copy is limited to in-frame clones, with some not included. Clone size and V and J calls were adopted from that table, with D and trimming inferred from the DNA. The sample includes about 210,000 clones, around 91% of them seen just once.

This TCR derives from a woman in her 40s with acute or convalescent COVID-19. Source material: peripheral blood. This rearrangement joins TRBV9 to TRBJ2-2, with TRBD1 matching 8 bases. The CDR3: CASSPRQGTAGELFF. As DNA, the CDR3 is TGTGCCAGCAGCCCCAGACAGGGGACGGCCGGGGAGCTGTTTTTT.